Below, 27 T cell receptor beta chains from the same sample are listed, as sequenced in a study of radiation and T cells in renal cell carcinoma. Sample treatment: 15 Gy SBRT to primary tumor, nephrectomy 4 weeks later. Measured with immunoSEQ multiplex PCR; TCRdb has only the in-frame clones, and not every one. Of around 19,000 clones in the sample, around 50% were seen once. The sequencing here drew on tumor tissue, taken from a patient whose treatment included radiotherapy and nephrectomy. The receptors come from a man between 50 and 59 years old with renal cell carcinoma.

The chain carries TRBV5-4 and TRBJ1-1, with D possibly TRBD1 on 5 matching bases. Germline CDR1 reads SGHNT; CDR2 reads YYREEE (reference sequence). Trimming cost V 0 bases and J 1 base, with 10 bases left between them. The CDR3 contains 15 residues. The CDR3, as DNA: TGTGCCAGCAGCTTGGGCAGGGTCGAGAACACTGAAGCTTTCTTT. Residues: CASSLGRVENTEAFF.

The CDR3 DNA reads as TGTGCCAGTGACTCTCGGAGTAACACCGGGGAGCTGTTTTTT. Its protein product is CASDSRSNTGELFF. J is TRBJ2-2 and V is TRBV19; unclear D gene. V was trimmed by 8 bases and J by 2 bases, leaving 12 bases between them. This CDR3 has 14 residues. Germline assignment: CDR1 LNHDA and CDR2 SQIVND (reference sequence). Together with reference TRBV19 and TRBJ2-2, the CDR3 gives the full variable domain: DGGITQSPKYLFRKEGQNVTLSCEQNLNHDAMYWYRQDPGQGLRLIYYSQIVNDFQKGDIAEGYSVSREKKESFPLTVTSAQKNPTAFYLCASDSRSNTGELFFGEGSRLTVL.

The chain couples TRBV18 to TRBJ1-5; D is undetermined. With 3 bases removed from V and 1 base from J, the gap between germline ends came to 10 bases. Looked up from germline, CDR1 is KGHSH and CDR2 is LQKENI. This CDR3 comprises 15 residues. Here the CDR3 reads CASSPLQGSNQPQHF. The CDR3, as DNA: TGTGCCAGCTCACCCCTCCAAGGCAGCAATCAGCCCCAGCATTTT.

The chain carries TRBV9 and TRBJ2-2; D perhaps matches TRBD1 (5 bases). In germline, CDR1 is SGDLS, CDR2 YYNGEE. The V gene lost 0 bases and the J gene lost 3 bases, with 12 bases spanning the gap. This CDR3 is built from 16 residues. CDR3 amino acids: CASSVVAGFDTGELFF. DNA for the CDR3: TGTGCCAGCAGCGTAGTTGCAGGGTTTGACACCGGGGAGCTGTTTTTT. Full variable domain (outside the CDR3, taken from reference TRBV9 and TRBJ2-2): DSGVTQTPKHLITATGQRVTLRCSPRSGDLSVYWYQQSLDQGLQFLIQYYNGEERAKGNILERFSAQQFPDLHSELNLSSLELGDSALYFCASSVVAGFDTGELFFGEGSRLTVL.

The genes are TRBV6-1 and TRBJ1-4, with TRBD1 as a possible D gene (6 bases). The CDR3 length is 15 residues. CDR1 MNHNS and CDR2 SASEGT come from the germline V gene. V shed 0 bases and J shed 8 bases, with 13 bases lying between them. CDR3 in amino acids: CASSEARGGVEKLFF. The CDR3 DNA reads as TGTGCCAGCAGTGAAGCCAGAGGGGGAGTGGAAAAACTGTTTTTT.

The genes are TRBV9 and TRBJ1-6; D may be TRBD1 (6 bases). Germline V gives CDR1 SGDLS, CDR2 YYNGEE. The CDR3 runs to 16 residues. The V gene lost 0 bases and the J gene lost 3 bases, with 10 bases spanning the gap. The chain's CDR3 is CASSVGVGGYNSPLHF. For the CDR3, the DNA is TGTGCCAGCAGCGTAGGAGTAGGGGGCTATAATTCACCCCTCCACTTT.

The V gene is TRBV28, the J gene TRBJ2-7, with 7 bases identical to TRBD2. The CDR3 is 16 residues long. Looked up from germline, CDR1 is MDHEN and CDR2 is SYDVKM. V gave up 4 bases and J gave up 9 bases; unmatched junction bases: 18. The CDR3 spells CASSSGRGGTLRGQYF. The CDR3 DNA is TGTGCCAGCAGTTCCGGACGGGGAGGGACCCTACGTGGGCAGTACTTC. The full variable domain, its missing parts supplied by reference TRBV28 and TRBJ2-7, is DVKVTQSSRYLVKRTGEKVFLECVQDMDHENMFWYRQDPGLGLRLIYFSYDVKMKEKGDIPEGYSVSREKKERFSLILESASTNQTSMYLCASSSGRGGTLRGQYFGPGTRLTVT.

The CDR3 coding sequence is TGCAGCGTTGAAGGGCGGGAGAACTACAATGAGCAGTTCTTC. The encoded protein is CSVEGRENYNEQFF. The chain joins TRBV29-1 to TRBJ2-1; 7 bases are a match to TRBD2. Unmatched junction bases numbered 3, after V lost 1 base and J lost 3 bases. The CDR3 extends over 14 amino acids. Germline CDR1 is SQVTM and CDR2 is ANQGSEA.

The sample holds a few counts of this clone. J is TRBJ2-7 and V is TRBV28; 7 nucleotides line up with TRBD2. Trimming took 6 bases from V and 0 from J; bases not matched to a gene: 8. CDR1 and CDR2 (germline): MDHEN, SYDVKM. The CDR3 covers 15 residues. CDR3 region: CASRPSSGGSYEQYF. The DNA of the CDR3 is TGTGCCAGCAGGCCTTCTAGCGGAGGCTCCTACGAGCAGTACTTC.

V gene TRBV19 combines with J gene TRBJ2-1; D is perhaps TRBD2 (6 bases). V dropped 0 bases and J dropped 2 bases, with 11 bases sitting between them. The CDR3 contains 16 residues. Germline CDR1 and CDR2: LNHDA and SQIVND (reference sequence). The CDR3 region has the DNA TGTGCCAGTAGTATAGAAGGAGGGTACCCCTACAATGAGCAGTTCTTC. Translation: CASSIEGGYPYNEQFF. The full variable domain, completed using reference TRBV19 and TRBJ2-1, is DGGITQSPKYLFRKEGQNVTLSCEQNLNHDAMYWYRQDPGQGLRLIYYSQIVNDFQKGDIAEGYSVSREKKESFPLTVTSAQKNPTAFYLCASSIEGGYPYNEQFFGPGTRLTVL.

The J gene is TRBJ1-1, the V gene TRBV5-1, with 11 bases aligning to TRBD1. The CDR3 has 14 amino acids. Per germline, CDR1 SGHRS and CDR2 YFSETQ. With 2 bases clipped from V and 6 bases from J, the junction kept 3 bases outside the gene matches. The CDR3 loop reads CASSFGQGAAEAFF. For the CDR3, the DNA is TGCGCCAGCAGCTTCGGACAGGGGGCCGCTGAAGCTTTCTTT.

The V and J genes are TRBV5-4 and TRBJ1-2, with 7 bases that match TRBD1. The CDR3 contains 19 residues. The germline gives CDR1 SGHNT, CDR2 YYREEE (reference sequence). Trimming removed 4 bases from V and 2 bases from J; junction bases left unmatched: 20. In DNA form, the CDR3 reads TGTGCCAGCAGCCCTTGGGGGGCGGTCAGGACAGGTCACAACTATGGCTACACCTTC. Translated, it gives CASSPWGAVRTGHNYGYTF. The whole variable domain, filled in from reference TRBV5-4 and TRBJ1-2, reads ETGVTQSPTHLIKTRGQQVTLRCSSQSGHNTVSWYQQALGQGPQFIFQYYREEENGRGNFPPRFSGLQFPNYSSELNVNALELDDSALYLCASSPWGAVRTGHNYGYTFGSGTRLTVV.

The sample holds one count of this clone. The J gene is TRBJ2-5, the V gene TRBV5-1; D possibly corresponds to TRBD1 (5 bases). Germline V gives CDR1 SGHRS, CDR2 YFSETQ. V lost 0 bases, J lost 4 bases, and 10 bases lay in between. The CDR3 is 14 amino acids. In nucleotides, the CDR3 is TGCGCCAGCAGCTTGGTGGGGCCGGGAGAGACCCAGTACTTC. This gives the protein CASSLVGPGETQYF.

V gene TRBV5-1 combines with J gene TRBJ2-3; no definite D call. Germline lookup yields CDR1 SGHRS and CDR2 YFSETQ. The CDR3 loop spans 13 amino acids. V was cut by 0 bases and J by 4 bases, with 6 bases left in between. DNA for the CDR3: TGCGCCAGCAGCTTGGAGCTTGCAGATACGCAGTATTTT. It is translated as CASSLELADTQYF.

The rearrangement uses TRBV4-1 and TRBJ2-7; the match to TRBD2 covers 8 bases. The CDR3 is 13 residues long. CDR1 MGHRA and CDR2 YSYEKL come from the germline V gene. V shed 5 bases, J shed 6 bases, and the junction held 6 bases outside the gene matches. The CDR3 loop is CASSARLASEQYF. The CDR3 DNA follows: TGCGCCAGCAGCGCCAGACTAGCGTCCGAGCAGTACTTC.

The chain joins TRBV9 to TRBJ2-5, with D perhaps matching TRBD2 (7 bases). Germline V lookup: CDR1 SGDLS, CDR2 YYNGEE. Between the trimmed V and J ends, which lost 3 bases and 4 bases, there was a span of 19 bases. The CDR3 sequence is 16 residues long. In DNA, the CDR3 is TGTGCCAGCAGCGGGGGGCGGCGGGGGCTTAGAGAGACCCAGTACTTC. It codes for CASSGGRRGLRETQYF.

This clone was seen more than once but under ten times. The chain has TRBV19 and TRBJ1-1; TRBD1 aligns across 9 bases. The germline CDR1 and CDR2 sequences are LNHDA and SQIVND (reference sequence). CDR3 length equals 15 residues. The ends lost 2 bases at V and 4 bases at J; junction bases unmatched: 5. In DNA, the CDR3 is TGTGCCAGTAGTATAAGACAGGGGGTTGTCACTGAAGCTTTCTTT. Amino acids: CASSIRQGVVTEAFF.

The chain employs TRBV18 and TRBJ1-2; D may be TRBD1 (6 bases). The CDR3 extends over 16 amino acids. Looked up from germline, CDR1 is KGHSH and CDR2 is LQKENI. Trimming left V 3 bases short and J 7 bases short, with 21 bases between. The CDR3 bases are TGTGCCAGCTCACCTGTGGGGGCCCCTGTACGGTTTGGCTACACCTTC. Translating it yields CASSPVGAPVRFGYTF.

Only a few counts were recorded for this clone. The V call is TRBV4-1, the J call TRBJ2-5, with D maybe TRBD1 (6 bases). Trimming shortened V by 2 bases and J by 5 bases, and 15 bases separated the two germline ends. Germline V gene data show CDR1 as MGHRA and CDR2 as YSYEKL. The CDR3 has 15 amino acids. CDR3 coding DNA: TGCGCCAGCAGCCAAAACCGGGACATCCGTGAGACCCAGTACTTC. Translated, it gives CASSQNRDIRETQYF.

This clone turned up a few times. The chain combines TRBV6-5 with TRBJ1-1; D remains unclear. The CDR3 spans 14 residues. Looked up from germline, CDR1 is MNHEY and CDR2 is SVGAGI. V shed 2 bases and J shed 1 base, with 8 bases lying between them. CDR3 region: CASSYTPGNTEAFF. CDR3 sequence (DNA): TGTGCCAGCAGTTACACACCAGGGAACACTGAAGCTTTCTTT.

V and J are TRBV20-1 and TRBJ1-2; D not certain. With 4 bases removed from V and 6 bases from J, the gap between germline ends came to 6 bases. The CDR3 length is 10 residues. Germline V lookup: CDR1 DFQATT, CDR2 SNEGSKA (reference sequence). The CDR3: CSAIMDGYTF. In DNA, the CDR3 is TGCAGTGCTATCATGGATGGCTACACCTTC.

The chain employs TRBV10-1 and TRBJ2-1; 7 bases align to TRBD1. Trimming took 8 bases from V and 2 from J; bases not matched to a gene: 3. The germline V gene has CDR1 WNHNN and CDR2 SYGVQD (reference sequence). The CDR3 consists of 13 residues. CDR3 residues: CASSGQAYNEQFF. The CDR3 nucleotides read TGCGCCAGCTCAGGACAGGCCTACAATGAGCAGTTCTTC.

The chain joins TRBV7-6 to TRBJ1-3; 11 nucleotides align to TRBD1. The germline V gene encodes CDR1 SGHVS and CDR2 FNYEAQ. This CDR3 has 19 residues. V lost 1 base and J lost 3; bases outside the gene matches: 11. The CDR3 nucleotides are TGTGCCAGCAGCTTAGTCGCTCTCGGACAGGGGGCTATTGGAAACACCATATATTTT. Translated: CASSLVALGQGAIGNTIYF.

This clone was observed a few times. The chain is built from TRBV5-5 and TRBJ2-7; D unresolved. The germline V gene encodes CDR1 SGHKS and CDR2 YYEKEE (reference sequence). V lost 0 bases, J lost 3 bases, and 7 bases lay in between. This CDR3 spans 13 amino acids. The CDR3 reads CASSLDGLYEQYF. The CDR3 DNA is TGTGCCAGCAGCTTGGATGGGCTCTACGAGCAGTACTTC.

By its share, this clone is medium-sized. The chain carries TRBV7-6 and TRBJ2-5, with 7 bases identical to TRBD1. The CDR3 totals 16 residues. The trim removed 2 bases at V and 5 bases at J, leaving 11 bases unmatched. Germline-derived CDR1 and CDR2 are SGHVS and FNYEAQ. The CDR3 reads CASSLRGPYSMETQYF. The CDR3 nucleotides are TGTGCCAGCAGCTTAAGGGGGCCTTATAGTATGGAGACCCAGTACTTC.

Relative to its sample, this clone is medium-sized. The chain joins TRBV10-3 to TRBJ2-7; the D is unclear. Per the germline V gene, CDR1 is ENHRY and CDR2 is SYGVKD. This CDR3 is built from 8 residues. V lost 11 bases, J lost 3 bases, and 2 bases lay in between. CDR3 bases: TGTGCCTGCTACGAGCAGTACTTC. Amino acid sequence: CACYEQYF.

The chain joins TRBV5-1 to TRBJ2-5; TRBD2 might be the D (5 bases). V lost 3 bases, J lost 5 bases, and 8 bases lay in between. CDR1 is SGHRS and CDR2 is YFSETQ in the germline V gene. This CDR3 is built from 12 residues. This CDR3 reads CASSSSLETQYF. For the CDR3, the DNA is TGCGCCAGCAGCTCTAGCCTTGAGACCCAGTACTTC.